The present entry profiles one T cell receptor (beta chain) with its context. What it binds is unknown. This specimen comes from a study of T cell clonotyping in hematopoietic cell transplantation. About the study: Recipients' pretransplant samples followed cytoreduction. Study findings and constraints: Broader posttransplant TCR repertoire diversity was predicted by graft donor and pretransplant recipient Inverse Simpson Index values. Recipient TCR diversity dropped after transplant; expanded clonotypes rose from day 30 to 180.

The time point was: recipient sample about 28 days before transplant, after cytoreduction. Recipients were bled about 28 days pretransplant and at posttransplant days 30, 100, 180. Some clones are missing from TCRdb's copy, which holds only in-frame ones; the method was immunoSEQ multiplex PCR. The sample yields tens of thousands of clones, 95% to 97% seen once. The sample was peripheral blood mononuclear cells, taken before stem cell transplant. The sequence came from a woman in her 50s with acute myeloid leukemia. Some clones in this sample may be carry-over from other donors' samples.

CDR3 sequence (DNA): TGCGCCAGCAGCCCCGCCCGGGACAAACTCTACAATGAGCAGTTCTTC. Translating gives CASSPARDKLYNEQFF. The V gene is TRBV5-1, the J gene TRBJ2-1, with a tentative D call TRBD1 (6 bases). The germline V gene encodes CDR1 SGHRS and CDR2 YFSETQ. The V gene lost 4 bases and the J gene lost 3 bases, with 17 bases spanning the gap. The CDR3 contains 16 residues.